The rows below give T cell receptor beta chains drawn from one sample of a study of T cell responses to AZD1222 COVID-19 vaccine. Assay: immunoSEQ multiplex PCR; the TCRdb copy retains only in-frame clones and omits some. The table has some 110,000 clones, approximately 86% seen once; the top ten hold under 20%. The sample in question was peripheral blood, obtained 28 days after the second AZD1222 dose. All receptors come from an adult who received the AZD1222 COVID-19 vaccine. CDR3s include the opening cysteine and the closing phenylalanine or tryptophan. The D gene is left open where the match is weak. Clone size is stated in some rows and not others, as once, few, many or a class when expanded.

D gene,V gene,J gene,CDR3 length,clone size,CDR3 DNA,CDR3 protein
.,TRBV29-1,TRBJ2-7,13,.,TGCAGCGCCCGTGTTGGGCAGTCTGGAGAGCAGTACTTC,CSARVGQSGEQYF
TRBD1,TRBV4-1,TRBJ1-6,16,.,TGCGCCAGCAGCCAGATGAGACAGGGACGGCGGTCACCCCTCCACTTT,CASSQMRQGRRSPLHF
TRBD2,TRBV4-3,TRBJ2-3,15,.,TGCGCCAGCAGCCAGGGGGGGTGGAGTGGAGATACGCAGTATTTT,CASSQGGWSGDTQYF
TRBD1,TRBV6-5,TRBJ1-6,13,.,TGTGCCAGCAGCCAGGACAGGCCTTCACCCCTCCACTTT,CASSQDRPSPLHF
.,TRBV5-1,TRBJ1-4,15,.,TGCGCCAGCAGCTTGGCCGGGCACACGAATGAAAAACTGTTTTTT,CASSLAGHTNEKLFF
TRBD2,TRBV6-1,TRBJ2-1,18,.,TGTGCCAGCAGTGGTCAACTAGCGGGGGGGCCCCCCTACAATGAGCAGTTCTTC,CASSGQLAGGPPYNEQFF
.,TRBV18,TRBJ1-4,16,.,TGTGCCAGCTCACCACCGGGAAGGAGGTTGGAAGAAAAACTGTTTTTT,CASSPPGRRLEEKLFF
TRBD1,TRBV4-3,TRBJ2-1,15,few,TGCGCCAGCAGCCAAGCAAACAGGGGGTACAATGAGCAGTTCTTC,CASSQANRGYNEQFF
TRBD1,TRBV12-3/TRBV12-4,TRBJ1-1,13,.,TGTGCCAGCAGTATAACAGGGGGCACTGAAGCTTTCTTT,CASSITGGTEAFF
.,TRBV9,TRBJ2-3,14,.,TGTGCCAGCAGCGCCCGACAGAGCACAGATACGCAGTATTTT,CASSARQSTDTQYF
.,TRBV19,TRBJ1-1,14,once,TGTGCCAGTAGTATAGAGCGGGCAGGCACTGAAGCTTTCTTT,CASSIERAGTEAFF
.,TRBV28,TRBJ1-5,13,.,TGTGCCAGCAGCCGGACCCTGGGGAGGCCCCAGCATTTT,CASSRTLGRPQHF
TRBD1,TRBV2,TRBJ2-2,14,.,TGTGCCAGCAGTGCTCAGGGGGTGACCGGGGAGCTGTTTTTT,CASSAQGVTGELFF
TRBD1,TRBV24-1,TRBJ1-2,15,.,TGTGCCACCAGTGATACAGGGGGACTAAACTATGGCTACACCTTC,CATSDTGGLNYGYTF
TRBD2,TRBV4-2,TRBJ2-2,14,.,TGTGCCAGCAGCCAAGGGACTAGCACCGGGGAGCTGTTTTTT,CASSQGTSTGELFF
.,TRBV7-8,TRBJ1-1,15,.,TGTGCCAGCAGCTTAGTAGTATCCAGGGTAGGGAATGCTTTCTTT,CASSLVVSRVGNAFF
.,TRBV7-9,TRBJ2-2,14,.,TGTGCCAGCAGCACCAGGACGGGCACCGGGGAGCTGTTTTTT,CASSTRTGTGELFF
TRBD1,TRBV2,TRBJ1-5,14,.,TGTGCCAGCAGTCAAACAGGGGGCAATCAGCCCCAGCATTTT,CASSQTGGNQPQHF
.,TRBV25-1,TRBJ2-1,14,.,TGTGCCAGCAGTGAATCTTGGGGGGCAGGGGAGCAGTTCTTC,CASSESWGAGEQFF
TRBD1,TRBV6-2/TRBV6-3,TRBJ1-2,13,few,TGTGCCAGCAGCCGAGGACAGGGCTATGGCTACACCTTC,CASSRGQGYGYTF
TRBD1,TRBV19,TRBJ2-1,16,.,TGTGCCAGTAGTTTGACACAGGGGATTAGGAACAATGAGCAGTTCTTC,CASSLTQGIRNNEQFF
TRBD1,TRBV5-6,TRBJ2-7,15,.,TGTGCCAGCAGCTTCTGGGACAGGCCCACCTACGAGCAGTACTTC,CASSFWDRPTYEQYF
TRBD1,TRBV27,TRBJ2-5,17,.,TGTGCCAGCAAGAGGTCCTCCGGGACAGGGGAGAGGGAGACCCAGTACTTC,CASKRSSGTGERETQYF
.,TRBV3-1/TRBV3-2,TRBJ2-7,14,.,TGTGCCAGCAGCCAAGTCGGTAGCTCCTACGAGCAGTACTTC,CASSQVGSSYEQYF
.,TRBV7-8,TRBJ1-5,16,.,TGTGCCAGCAGCACGAACCGGGACCTAAGGAAGGGGCCCCAGCATTTT,CASSTNRDLRKGPQHF
TRBD2,TRBV4-3,TRBJ2-5,16,.,TGCGCCAGCAGTTGGAATAGCGGGGTGAACCAAGAGACCCAGTACTTC,CASSWNSGVNQETQYF
.,TRBV6-5,TRBJ1-1,13,.,TGTGCCAGCAGTTGGGGCGGGATCACTGAAGCTTTCTTT,CASSWGGITEAFF
.,TRBV5-4,TRBJ1-1,13,once,TGTGCCAGCAGCTTGACTTTGAACACTGAAGCTTTCTTT,CASSLTLNTEAFF
TRBD1,TRBV19,TRBJ1-2,15,.,TGTGCCAGCATCGGGACAGGGCGCCTCATCTATGGCTACACCTTC,CASIGTGRLIYGYTF
.,TRBV6-5,TRBJ2-2,14,.,TGTGCCAGCAGATCAAGGGGGTACACCGGGGAGCTGTTTTTT,CASRSRGYTGELFF
TRBD1,TRBV28,TRBJ2-5,13,.,TGTGCCAGCAGCAACAGGGGAGAAGGAGCCCAGTACTTC,CASSNRGEGAQYF
.,TRBV21-1,TRBJ2-7,16,.,TGTGCCAGCAGCAAAGCGCGATCTGGGACAGGGGGGGAACAGTACTTC,CASSKARSGTGGEQYF
.,TRBV10-3,TRBJ2-6,16,few,TGTGCCATCAGTGAGTCGCCCGGGGCTGGGGCCAACGTCCTGACTTTC,CAISESPGAGANVLTF
.,TRBV12-3/TRBV12-4,TRBJ2-7,13,.,TGTGCCAGCAGGTTCCAGCAGGGAGACGAGCAGTACTTC,CASRFQQGDEQYF
TRBD2,TRBV3-1/TRBV3-2,TRBJ2-7,14,.,TGTGCCAGCAGCCAAGCCGGGACTAGCGGCCGTAAGTACTTC,CASSQAGTSGRKYF
.,TRBV19,TRBJ1-1,16,.,TGTGCCAGTAGTTCCCAACACAGGGTGGTCAACACTGAAGCTTTCTTT,CASSSQHRVVNTEAFF
.,TRBV11-2,TRBJ2-5,11,.,TGTGCCAGCAGCTTAGGAGGGGACCAGTACTTC,CASSLGGDQYF
.,TRBV5-1,TRBJ1-1,14,.,TGCGCCAGCAGCTTGGCGGGGGCTGAGACTGAAGCTTTCTTT,CASSLAGAETEAFF
.,TRBV7-2,TRBJ1-1,14,once,TGTGCCAGCAGTCCCCGAGGGATGAACACTGAAGCTTTCTTT,CASSPRGMNTEAFF
.,TRBV9,TRBJ1-2,13,.,TGTGCCAGCAGCGTAGCCGCAACTAGTGGCTACACCTTC,CASSVAATSGYTF
.,TRBV9,TRBJ1-5,13,.,TGTGCCAGCAGCCTCGACAATCATCAGCCCCAGCATTTT,CASSLDNHQPQHF
.,TRBV30,TRBJ2-2,15,.,TGTGCCTGGAGTGTACGGGAAAGGGACACCGGGGAGCTGTTTTTT,CAWSVRERDTGELFF
.,TRBV11-2,TRBJ1-1,14,.,TGTGCCAGCAGCTTCGAGGATGGGAACACTGAAGCTTTCTTT,CASSFEDGNTEAFF
.,TRBV12-3/TRBV12-4,TRBJ2-1,12,.,TGTGCCAGCAGGGCCTCCTACAATGAGCAGTTCTTC,CASRASYNEQFF
TRBD1,TRBV5-5,TRBJ1-2,14,.,TGTGCCAGCAGCCCCAGTACAGGGGAATATGGCTACACCTTC,CASSPSTGEYGYTF
TRBD2,TRBV5-1,TRBJ2-1,17,.,TGCGCCAGCAGCTTGGGGACTAGCGGGCAGTTAATGGATGAGCAGTTCTTC,CASSLGTSGQLMDEQFF
.,TRBV4-1,TRBJ1-4,15,.,TGCGCCAGCAGCCCTAGACGAGTTGGGAATGAAAAACTGTTTTTT,CASSPRRVGNEKLFF
TRBD2,TRBV9,TRBJ2-1,15,.,TGTGCCAGCAGCGAAGCGGGGGGGAGCTACAATGAGCAGTTCTTC,CASSEAGGSYNEQFF